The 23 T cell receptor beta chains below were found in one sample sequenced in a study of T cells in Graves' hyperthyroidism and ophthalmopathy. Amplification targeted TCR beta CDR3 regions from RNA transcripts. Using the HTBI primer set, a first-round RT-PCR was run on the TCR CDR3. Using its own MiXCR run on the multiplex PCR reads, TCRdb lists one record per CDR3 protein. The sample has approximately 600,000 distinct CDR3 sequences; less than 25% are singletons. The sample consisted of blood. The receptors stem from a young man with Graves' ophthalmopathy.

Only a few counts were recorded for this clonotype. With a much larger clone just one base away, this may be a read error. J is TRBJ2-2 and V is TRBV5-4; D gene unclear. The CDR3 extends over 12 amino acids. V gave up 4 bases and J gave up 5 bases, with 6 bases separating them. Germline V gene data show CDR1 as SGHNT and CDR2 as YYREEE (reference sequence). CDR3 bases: TGTGCCAGCAGCCCCGAAACCGGGGAGCTGTTTTTT. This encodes CASSPETGELFF. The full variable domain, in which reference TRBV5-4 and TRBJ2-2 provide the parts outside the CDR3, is ETGVTQSPTHLIKTRGQQVTLRCSSQSGHNTVSWYQQALGQGPQFIFQYYREEENGRGNFPPRFSGLQFPNYSSELNVNALELDDSALYLCASSPETGELFFGEGSRLTVL.

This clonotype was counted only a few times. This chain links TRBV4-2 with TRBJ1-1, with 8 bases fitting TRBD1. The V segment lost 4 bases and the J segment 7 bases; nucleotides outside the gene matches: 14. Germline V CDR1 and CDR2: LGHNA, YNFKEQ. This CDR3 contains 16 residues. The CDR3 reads CASSLDRGGFLGEAFF. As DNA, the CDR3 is TGTGCCAGCAGCCTTGACAGGGGAGGATTTTTGGGTGAAGCTTTCTTT.

The CDR3 nucleotides are TGTGCCAGCAGTTCCCCCGGGGCGGGAGTATATGAGCAGTTCTTC. Its translation: CASSSPGAGVYEQFF. The rearrangement joins TRBV28 to TRBJ2-1, with 7 positions matching TRBD2. The ends lost 4 bases at V and 8 bases at J; junction bases unmatched: 11. Germline values: CDR1 MDHEN, CDR2 SYDVKM. This CDR3 has 15 amino acids.

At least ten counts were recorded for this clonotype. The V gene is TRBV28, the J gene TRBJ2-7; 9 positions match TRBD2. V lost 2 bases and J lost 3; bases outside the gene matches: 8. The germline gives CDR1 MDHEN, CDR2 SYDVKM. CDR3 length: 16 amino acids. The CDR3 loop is CASSLSGRMGSYEQYF. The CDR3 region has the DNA TGTGCCAGCAGTTTAAGCGGGAGGATGGGTAGCTACGAGCAGTACTTC.

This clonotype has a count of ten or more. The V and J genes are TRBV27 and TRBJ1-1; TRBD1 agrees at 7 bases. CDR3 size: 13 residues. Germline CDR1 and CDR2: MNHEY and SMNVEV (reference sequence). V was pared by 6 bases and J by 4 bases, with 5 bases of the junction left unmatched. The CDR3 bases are TGTGCCAGCAGCCTCGACAGGGCCACTGAAGCTTTCTTT. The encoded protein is CASSLDRATEAFF.

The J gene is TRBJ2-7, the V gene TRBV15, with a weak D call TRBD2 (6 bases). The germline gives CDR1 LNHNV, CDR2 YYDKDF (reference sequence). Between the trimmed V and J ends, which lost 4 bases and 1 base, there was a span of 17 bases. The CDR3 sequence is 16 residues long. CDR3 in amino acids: CATSTEWGLGSYEQYF. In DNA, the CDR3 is TGTGCCACCAGCACGGAATGGGGACTCGGGTCCTACGAGCAGTACTTC.

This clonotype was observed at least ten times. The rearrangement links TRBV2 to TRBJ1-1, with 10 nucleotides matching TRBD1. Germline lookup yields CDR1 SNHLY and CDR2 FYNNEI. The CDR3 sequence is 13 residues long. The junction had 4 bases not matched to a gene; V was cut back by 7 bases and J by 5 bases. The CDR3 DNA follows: TGTGCCAGCAAACCGGGACAGGGGACTGAAGCTTTCTTT. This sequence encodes CASKPGQGTEAFF.

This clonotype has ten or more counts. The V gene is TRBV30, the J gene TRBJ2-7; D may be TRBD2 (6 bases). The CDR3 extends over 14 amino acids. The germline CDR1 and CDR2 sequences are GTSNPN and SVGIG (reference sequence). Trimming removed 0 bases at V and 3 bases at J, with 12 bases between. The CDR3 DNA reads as TGTGCCTGGAGTGTTGGGACGGGACTCTACGAGCAGTACTTC. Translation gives CAWSVGTGLYEQYF.

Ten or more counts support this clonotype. In nucleotides, the CDR3 is TGTGCCAGCAGCCCGGGACTAGCGGGAGGGCCCTCCTACAATGAGCAGTTCTTC. As protein: CASSPGLAGGPSYNEQFF. V usage is TRBV2 and J usage is TRBJ2-1, with TRBD2 matching 16 bases. The germline gives CDR1 SNHLY, CDR2 FYNNEI. Trimming at V came to 6 bases and at J to 0 bases, leaving 5 bases not matched to a gene. This CDR3 is 18 amino acids long.

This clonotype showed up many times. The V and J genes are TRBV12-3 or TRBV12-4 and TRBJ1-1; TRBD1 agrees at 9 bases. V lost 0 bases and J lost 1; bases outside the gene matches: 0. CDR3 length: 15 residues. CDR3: CASSLADRGNTEAFF. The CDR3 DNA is TGTGCCAGCAGTTTAGCGGACAGGGGGAACACTGAAGCTTTCTTT.

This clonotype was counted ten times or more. CDR3 coding DNA: TGTGCCAGCAGATCGGTTAGCTCCTACAATGAGCAGTTCTTC. Translating it yields CASRSVSSYNEQFF. The chain couples TRBV3-1 to TRBJ2-1; no reliable D call. Germline values: CDR1 LGHDT, CDR2 YNNKEL (reference sequence). The CDR3 contains 14 residues. V lost 6 bases to trimming and J lost 0 bases, with 9 bases between them.

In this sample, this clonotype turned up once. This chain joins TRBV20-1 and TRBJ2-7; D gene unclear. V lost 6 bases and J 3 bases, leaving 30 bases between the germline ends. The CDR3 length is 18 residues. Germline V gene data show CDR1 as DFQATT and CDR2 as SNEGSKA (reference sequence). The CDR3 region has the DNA TGCAGTGCAACAGCCACATCGGACGTCTCCAAATACTACTACGAGCAGTACTTC. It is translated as CSATATSDVSKYYYEQYF.

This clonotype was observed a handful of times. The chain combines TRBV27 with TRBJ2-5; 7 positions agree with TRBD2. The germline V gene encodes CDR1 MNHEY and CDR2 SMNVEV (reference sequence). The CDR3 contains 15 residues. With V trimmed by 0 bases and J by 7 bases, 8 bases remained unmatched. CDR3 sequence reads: CASSLSTGGLGTQYF. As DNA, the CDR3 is TGTGCCAGCAGTTTATCGACGGGAGGCCTAGGGACCCAGTACTTC.

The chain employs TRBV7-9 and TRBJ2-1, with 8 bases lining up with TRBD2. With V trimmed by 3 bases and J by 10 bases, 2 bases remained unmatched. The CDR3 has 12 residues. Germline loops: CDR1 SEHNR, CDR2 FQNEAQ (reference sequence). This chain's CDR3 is CASSFLAGEQFF. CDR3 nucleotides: TGTGCCAGCAGCTTCTTAGCGGGGGAGCAGTTCTTC.

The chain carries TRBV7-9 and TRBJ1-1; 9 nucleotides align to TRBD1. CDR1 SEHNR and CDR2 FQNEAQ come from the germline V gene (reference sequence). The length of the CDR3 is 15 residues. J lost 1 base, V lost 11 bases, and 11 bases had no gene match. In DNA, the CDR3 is TGTGCCGTGATTGGGACAGGGAAGACGAACACTGAAGCTTTCTTT. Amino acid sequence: CAVIGTGKTNTEAFF.

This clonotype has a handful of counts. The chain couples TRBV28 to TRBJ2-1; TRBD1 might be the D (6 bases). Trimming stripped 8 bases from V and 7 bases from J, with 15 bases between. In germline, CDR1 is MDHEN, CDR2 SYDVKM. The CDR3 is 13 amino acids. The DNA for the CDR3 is TGTGCCAGCCGATCACAGGGTACTAATGAGCAGTTCTTC. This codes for CASRSQGTNEQFF.

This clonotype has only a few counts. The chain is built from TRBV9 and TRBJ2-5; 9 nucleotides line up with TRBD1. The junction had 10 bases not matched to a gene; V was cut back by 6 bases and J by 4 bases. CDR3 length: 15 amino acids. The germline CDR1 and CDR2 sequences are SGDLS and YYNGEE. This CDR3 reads CASTIRGQGGETQYF. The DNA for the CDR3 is TGTGCCAGCACCATTAGGGGACAGGGAGGAGAGACCCAGTACTTC.

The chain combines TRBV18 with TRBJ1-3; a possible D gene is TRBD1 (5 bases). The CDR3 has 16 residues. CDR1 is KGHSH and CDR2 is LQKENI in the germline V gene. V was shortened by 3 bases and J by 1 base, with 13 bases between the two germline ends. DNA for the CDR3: TGTGCCAGCTCACCGATGGGGCTTCGGTCTGGAAACACCATATATTTT. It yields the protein CASSPMGLRSGNTIYF.

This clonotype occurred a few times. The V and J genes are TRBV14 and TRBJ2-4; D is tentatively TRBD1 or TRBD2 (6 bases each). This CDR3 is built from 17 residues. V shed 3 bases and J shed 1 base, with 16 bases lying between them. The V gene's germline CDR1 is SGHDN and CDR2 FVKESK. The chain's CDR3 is CASSQSSQGRAKNIQYF. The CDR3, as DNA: TGTGCCAGCAGCCAGAGCTCCCAGGGGAGGGCCAAAAACATTCAGTACTTC.

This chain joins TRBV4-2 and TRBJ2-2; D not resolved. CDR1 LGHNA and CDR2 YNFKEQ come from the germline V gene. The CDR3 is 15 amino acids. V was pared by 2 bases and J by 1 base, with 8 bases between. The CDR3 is CASSQRLGNTGELFF. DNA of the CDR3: TGTGCCAGCAGCCAACGTCTTGGGAACACCGGGGAGCTGTTTTTT.

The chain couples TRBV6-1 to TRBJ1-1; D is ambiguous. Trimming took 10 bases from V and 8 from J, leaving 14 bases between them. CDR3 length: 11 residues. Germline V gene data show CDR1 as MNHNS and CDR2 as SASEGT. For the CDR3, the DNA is TGTGCCACCACCCCACCGTTAGAAGCTTTCTTT. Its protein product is CATTPPLEAFF.

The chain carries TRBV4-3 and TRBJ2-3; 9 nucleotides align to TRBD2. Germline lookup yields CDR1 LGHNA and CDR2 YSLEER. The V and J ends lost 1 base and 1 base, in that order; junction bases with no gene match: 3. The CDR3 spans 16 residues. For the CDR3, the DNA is TGCGCCAGCAGCCAAGTAGCGGGAGTCGGCACAGATACGCAGTATTTT. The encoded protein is CASSQVAGVGTDTQYF.

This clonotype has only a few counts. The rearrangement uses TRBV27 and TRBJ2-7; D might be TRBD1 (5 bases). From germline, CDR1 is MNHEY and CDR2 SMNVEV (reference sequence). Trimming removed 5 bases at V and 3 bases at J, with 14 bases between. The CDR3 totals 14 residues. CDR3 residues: CASSVTWGNYEQYF. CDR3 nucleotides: TGTGCCAGCAGTGTGACGTGGGGCAACTACGAGCAGTACTTC.